One and the same sample provided the 19 T cell receptor beta chains below, sequenced in a study of cytomegalovirus exposure and HLA in healthy donors. The PCR had 60 Vbeta and 13 Jbeta primers. This table comes from immunoSEQ multiplex PCR, and its TCRdb copy is limited to in-frame clones, with some not included. The table shows more than 85,000 clones, with more than 70% occurring only once. Sequenced: PBMCs. The receptor source for this set is a man aged 30-40 years in good health and CMV-seronegative.

The DNA for the CDR3 is TGTGCCAGCAGTTACCCCGGGACAGGTGAAGCTTTCTTT. It translates to CASSYPGTGEAFF. This chain uses TRBV6-5 with TRBJ1-1, with 8 positions matching TRBD1. CDR3 length: 13 residues. CDR1 is MNHEY, CDR2 SVGAGI, per germline. J lost 7 bases, V lost 2 bases, and 3 bases had no gene match.

The chain uses TRBV6-1 and TRBJ2-2; TRBD2 agrees at 9 bases. The length of the CDR3 is 15 residues. Trimming at V came to 4 bases and at J to 6 bases, leaving 6 bases not matched to a gene. Germline CDR1 and CDR2: MNHNS and SASEGT. The CDR3 nucleotides are TGTGCCAGCAGTGCCTCTAGCGGGAAGGCCGGGGAGCTGTTTTTT. This encodes CASSASSGKAGELFF.

A single count supports this clone. The rearrangement links TRBV5-1 to TRBJ2-3; 7 bases line up with TRBD2. Germline V CDR1 and CDR2: SGHRS, YFSETQ. The V gene end was trimmed by 2 bases and the J gene end by 1 base; junction bases not matched to a gene: 7. The CDR3 totals 16 residues. The CDR3 spells CASSLAGRGGTDTQYF. CDR3 sequence (DNA): TGCGCCAGCAGCTTAGCGGGACGGGGTGGCACAGATACGCAGTATTTT.

This clone has only a few counts. The rearrangement uses TRBV5-5 and TRBJ2-5; TRBD2 matches 8 bases. Germline CDR1 is SGHKS and CDR2 is YYEKEE (reference sequence). The CDR3 consists of 14 residues. The ends lost 4 bases at V and 5 bases at J; junction bases unmatched: 7. As DNA, the CDR3 is TGTGCCAGCAGCCGCGGGGGGCTGAGGGAGACCCAGTACTTC. Protein: CASSRGGLRETQYF.

This clone was counted a single time. This sequence joins TRBV10-1 and TRBJ2-7; 7 positions agree with TRBD1. The trim removed 4 bases at V and 2 bases at J, leaving 8 bases unmatched. The length of the CDR3 is 15 residues. CDR1 is WNHNN, CDR2 SYGVQD, per germline (reference sequence). CDR3: CASSASRDRPYEQYF. The CDR3 DNA reads TGCGCCAGCAGTGCTTCCCGGGACAGACCCTACGAGCAGTACTTC.

V gene TRBV20-1 combines with J gene TRBJ2-1, with no clear D. Germline CDR1 DFQATT, CDR2 SNEGSKA (reference sequence). The V end lost 7 bases, the J end lost 4 bases, and 8 bases lay between the germline ends. This CDR3 spans 11 amino acids. The CDR3 protein is CSVGEYNEQFF. DNA of the CDR3: TGCAGTGTGGGCGAATACAATGAGCAGTTCTTC.

The chain employs TRBV12-5 and TRBJ2-1; 7 bases align to TRBD1. Germline CDR1 is LGHNT and CDR2 is FRNRAP. The V and J ends lost 0 bases and 0 bases, in that order; junction bases with no gene match: 2. This CDR3 region has 16 residues. DNA of the CDR3: TGTGCTAGTGGTTTGGTATGGGACAGCTCCTACAATGAGCAGTTCTTC. Its translation is CASGLVWDSSYNEQFF.

CDR3: CASSLQGKTQYF. The CDR3 DNA sequence: TGCGCCAGCAGTCTACAGGGGAAGACCCAGTACTTC. The rearrangement uses TRBV4-1 and TRBJ2-5; 7 nucleotides align to TRBD1. Germline V gene sequence: CDR1 MGHRA, CDR2 YSYEKL. The CDR3 has 12 residues. The trim removed 6 bases at V and 6 bases at J, leaving 4 bases unmatched.

V and J are TRBV6-1 and TRBJ2-7; TRBD1 matches at 7 bases. Germline V gives CDR1 MNHNS, CDR2 SASEGT. The CDR3 consists of 13 residues. J was trimmed by 0 bases and V by 8 bases; bases with no gene match: 4. This CDR3 is CASYAGGSYEQYF. DNA of the CDR3: TGTGCCAGCTACGCAGGGGGCTCCTACGAGCAGTACTTC.

The chain links TRBV4-3 to TRBJ2-3; 7 nucleotides match TRBD2. V dropped 3 bases and J dropped 1; count of bases not matched to a gene: 4. The length of the CDR3 is 15 residues. Germline CDR1 and CDR2: LGHNA and YSLEER. Here the CDR3 reads CASSQGGEGTDTQYF. The CDR3 region has the DNA TGCGCCAGCAGCCAGGGAGGGGAAGGCACAGATACGCAGTATTTT.

The chain links TRBV11-2 to TRBJ1-5, with TRBD1 as a possible D gene (5 bases). The CDR3 covers 18 residues. Trimming cost V 5 bases and J 0 bases, with 20 bases left between them. Germline V gene sequence: CDR1 SGHAT, CDR2 FQNNGV. The chain's CDR3 is CASSTGGGGEYSNQPQHF. Written as DNA, the CDR3 is TGTGCCAGCAGCACGGGCGGCGGGGGTGAGTATAGCAATCAGCCCCAGCATTTT.

The chain recombines TRBV27 with TRBJ2-5, with a tentative D call TRBD1 (6 bases). Germline V gives CDR1 MNHEY, CDR2 SMNVEV (reference sequence). Trimming removed 5 bases from V and 5 bases from J, with 21 bases in between. This CDR3 is built from 16 residues. The CDR3 DNA is TGTGCCAGCAGTCAACTGACAGGCGGGCGTGGGGAGACCCAGTACTTC. It codes for CASSQLTGGRGETQYF.

This chain uses TRBV7-2 with TRBJ2-3; 9 bases map to TRBD1. CDR1 is SGHTA, CDR2 FQGNSA, per germline. The CDR3 loop spans 15 amino acids. Trimming took 5 bases from V and 7 from J; bases not matched to a gene: 10. CDR3 coding DNA: TGTGCCAGCAGCCCGGACAGGGGCAATCAGAATACGCAGTATTTT. It translates to CASSPDRGNQNTQYF.

The V call is TRBV4-2, the J call TRBJ2-1; 8 bases match TRBD2. V lost 1 base to trimming and J lost 2 bases; unmatched junction nucleotides: 7. Germline V gene sequence: CDR1 LGHNA, CDR2 YNFKEQ. The CDR3 contains 17 residues. The CDR3 coding sequence is TGTGCCAGCAGCCAAGGACCGGCGGGAGGTACCTACAATGAGCAGTTCTTC. Its protein is CASSQGPAGGTYNEQFF.

This rearrangement joins TRBV5-8 to TRBJ2-3, with D uncertain. The V gene lost 4 bases and the J gene lost 0 bases, with 15 bases spanning the gap. The CDR3 has 16 residues. Germline CDR1 and CDR2: SGHTS and YDEGEE. The CDR3 protein is CASSPLISGSTDTQYF. The CDR3 nucleotides are TGTGCCAGCAGCCCCCTTATTTCCGGGAGCACAGATACGCAGTATTTT.

This chain uses TRBV25-1 with TRBJ1-4; D is unresolved. The germline V gene has CDR1 MGHDK and CDR2 SYGVNS. Between the trimmed V and J ends, which lost 1 base and 5 bases, there was a span of 8 bases. This CDR3 is 14 amino acids long. The CDR3 protein is CASSELLQNEKLFF. CDR3 in DNA: TGTGCCAGCAGTGAATTATTACAGAATGAAAAACTGTTTTTT.

This clone was observed once. The chain employs TRBV9 and TRBJ2-3, with 9 bases that match TRBD1. Germline loops: CDR1 SGDLS, CDR2 YYNGEE. This CDR3 has 16 residues. Unmatched junction bases numbered 9, after V lost 3 bases and J lost 4 bases. This CDR3 is CASSGEGQGWADTQYF. The CDR3 DNA reads TGTGCCAGCAGCGGAGAGGGACAGGGTTGGGCAGATACGCAGTATTTT.

The genes are TRBV9 and TRBJ2-1, with TRBD2 as a possible D gene (5 bases). Trimming removed 0 bases from V and 5 bases from J, with 12 bases in between. The CDR3 extends over 15 amino acids. The V gene's germline CDR1 is SGDLS and CDR2 YYNGEE. This CDR3 reads CASSVGAVLHNEQFF. CDR3 DNA: TGTGCCAGCAGCGTAGGAGCGGTCCTACACAATGAGCAGTTCTTC. The full variable domain, its missing parts supplied by reference TRBV9 and TRBJ2-1, is DSGVTQTPKHLITATGQRVTLRCSPRSGDLSVYWYQQSLDQGLQFLIQYYNGEERAKGNILERFSAQQFPDLHSELNLSSLELGDSALYFCASSVGAVLHNEQFFGPGTRLTVL.

The rearrangement uses TRBV5-5 and TRBJ2-2, with D tentatively TRBD2 (5 bases). This CDR3 region has 17 residues. Germline V CDR1 and CDR2: SGHKS, YYEKEE (reference sequence). The V and J ends lost 5 bases and 5 bases respectively, with 22 bases between them. Written as DNA, the CDR3 is TGTGCCAGCAGGGAGTCCCGAGGGCGCAATAGAACCGGGGAGCTGTTTTTT. Amino acids: CASRESRGRNRTGELFF.